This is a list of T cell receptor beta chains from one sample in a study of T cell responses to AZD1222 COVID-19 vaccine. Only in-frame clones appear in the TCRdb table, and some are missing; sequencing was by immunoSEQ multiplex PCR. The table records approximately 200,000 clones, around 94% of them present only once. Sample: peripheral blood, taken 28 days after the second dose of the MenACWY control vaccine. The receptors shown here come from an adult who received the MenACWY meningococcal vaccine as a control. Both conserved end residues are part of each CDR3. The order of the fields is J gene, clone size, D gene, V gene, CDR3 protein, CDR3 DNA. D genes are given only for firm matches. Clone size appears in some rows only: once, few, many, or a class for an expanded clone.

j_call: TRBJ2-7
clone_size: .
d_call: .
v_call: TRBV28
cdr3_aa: CASSLATAFSYEQYF
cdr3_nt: TGTGCCAGCAGTTTAGCGACAGCGTTTTCCTACGAGCAGTACTTC

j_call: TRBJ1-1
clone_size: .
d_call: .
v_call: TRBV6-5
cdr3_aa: CASSYSRGGGTEAFF
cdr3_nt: TGTGCCAGCAGTTACTCGAGGGGAGGGGGCACTGAAGCTTTCTTT

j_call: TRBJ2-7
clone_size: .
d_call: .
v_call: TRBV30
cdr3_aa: CAWTRDSSYEQYF
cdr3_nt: TGTGCCTGGACGCGGGACAGCTCCTACGAGCAGTACTTC

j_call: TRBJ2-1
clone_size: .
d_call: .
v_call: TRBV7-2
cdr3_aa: CASSLVGFNEQFF
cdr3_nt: TGTGCCAGCAGCTTAGTCGGATTCAATGAGCAGTTCTTC

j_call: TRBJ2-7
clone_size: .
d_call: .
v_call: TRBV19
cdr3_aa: CASSIYGSSYEQYF
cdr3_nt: TGTGCCAGTAGTATATACGGGAGTTCGTACGAGCAGTACTTC

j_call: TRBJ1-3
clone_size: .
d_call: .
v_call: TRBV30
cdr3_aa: CAWSRAGGSGNTIYF
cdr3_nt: TGTGCCTGGAGCCGCGCGGGCGGTTCTGGAAACACCATATATTTT

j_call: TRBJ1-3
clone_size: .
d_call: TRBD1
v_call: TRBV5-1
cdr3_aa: CASTYPYRGGRGNTIYF
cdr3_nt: TGCGCCAGCACCTACCCTTACAGGGGAGGAAGAGGAAACACCATATATTTT

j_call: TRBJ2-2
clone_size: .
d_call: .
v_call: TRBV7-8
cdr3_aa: CASSLKQNTGELFF
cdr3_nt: TGTGCCAGCAGCCTTAAACAGAACACCGGGGAGCTGTTTTTT

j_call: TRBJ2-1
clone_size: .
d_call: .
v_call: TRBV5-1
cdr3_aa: CASETGSSYNEQFF
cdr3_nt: TGCGCCAGTGAAACAGGTAGCTCCTACAATGAGCAGTTCTTC

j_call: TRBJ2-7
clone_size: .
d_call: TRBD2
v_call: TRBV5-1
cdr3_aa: CASSSGGAQVEQYF
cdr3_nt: TGCGCCAGCAGCTCGGGGGGGGCTCAAGTCGAGCAGTACTTC

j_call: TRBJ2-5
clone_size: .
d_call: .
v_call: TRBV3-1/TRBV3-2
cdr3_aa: CASSQEIHQETQYF
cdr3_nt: TGTGCCAGCAGCCAAGAGATTCACCAAGAGACCCAGTACTTC

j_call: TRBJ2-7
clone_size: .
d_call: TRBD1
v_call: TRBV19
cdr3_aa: CASSIVTGGTYEQYF
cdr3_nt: TGTGCCAGTAGTATAGTTACAGGGGGAACCTACGAGCAGTACTTC

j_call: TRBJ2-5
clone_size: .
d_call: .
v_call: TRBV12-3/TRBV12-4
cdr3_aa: CASSRLKETQYF
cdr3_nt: TGTGCCAGCAGTAGGCTAAAAGAGACCCAGTACTTC

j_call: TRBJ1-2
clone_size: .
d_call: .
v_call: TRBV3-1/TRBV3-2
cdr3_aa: CASSQDTQAFNYGYTF
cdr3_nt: TGTGCCAGCAGCCAAGATACTCAGGCCTTCAACTATGGCTACACCTTC

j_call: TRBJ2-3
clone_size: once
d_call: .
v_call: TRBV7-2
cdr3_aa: CASLVGGTDTQYF
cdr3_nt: TGTGCCAGCTTGGTTGGGGGCACAGATACGCAGTATTTT

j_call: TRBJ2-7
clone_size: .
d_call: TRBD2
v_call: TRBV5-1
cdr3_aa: CASSPIKNSGAYEQYF
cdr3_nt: TGCGCCAGCAGCCCGATTAAAAATAGCGGGGCCTACGAGCAGTACTTC

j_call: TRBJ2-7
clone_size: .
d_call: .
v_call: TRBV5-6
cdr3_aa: CASSLIDEQYF
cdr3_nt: TGTGCCAGCAGCTTGATAGACGAGCAGTACTTC

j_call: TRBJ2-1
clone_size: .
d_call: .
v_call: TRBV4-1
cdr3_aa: CASSQFSLQNIYNEQFF
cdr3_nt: TGCGCCAGCAGCCAATTCAGTCTGCAGAATATCTACAATGAGCAGTTCTTC

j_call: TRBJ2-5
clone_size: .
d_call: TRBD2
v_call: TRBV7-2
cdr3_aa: CASSLANAGGETQYF
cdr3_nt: TGTGCCAGCAGCTTAGCGAACGCGGGGGGAGAGACCCAGTACTTC

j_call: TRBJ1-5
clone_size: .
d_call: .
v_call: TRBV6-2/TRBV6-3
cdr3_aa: CASSNSNQPQHF
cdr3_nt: TGTGCCAGCAGTAACAGTAACCAGCCCCAGCATTTT

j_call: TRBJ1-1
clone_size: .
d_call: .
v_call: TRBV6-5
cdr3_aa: CASSYSRGPNTEAFF
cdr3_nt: TGTGCCAGCAGTTATTCCCGGGGACCTAACACTGAAGCTTTCTTT

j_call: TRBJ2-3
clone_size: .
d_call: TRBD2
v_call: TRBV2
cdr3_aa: CASRRLAFTQYF
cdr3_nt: TGTGCCAGCAGGCGACTAGCCTTTACGCAGTATTTT

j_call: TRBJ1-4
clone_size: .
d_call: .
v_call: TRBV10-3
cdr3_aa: CAISDGQVDEKLFF
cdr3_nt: TGTGCCATCAGTGATGGGCAGGTTGATGAAAAACTGTTTTTT

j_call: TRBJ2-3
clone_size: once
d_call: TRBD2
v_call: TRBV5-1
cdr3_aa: CASSLTSGSTDTQYF
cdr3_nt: TGCGCCAGCAGCTTGACTAGCGGGAGTACAGATACGCAGTATTTT

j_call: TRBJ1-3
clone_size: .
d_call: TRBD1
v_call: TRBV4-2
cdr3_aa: CASSQSPRDRGYSGNTIYF
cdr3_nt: TGTGCCAGCAGCCAAAGCCCCCGGGACAGGGGGTACTCTGGAAACACCATATATTTT

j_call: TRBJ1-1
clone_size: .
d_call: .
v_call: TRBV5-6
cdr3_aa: CASSPNPGRVGTEAFF
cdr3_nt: TGTGCCAGCAGCCCTAACCCAGGGAGAGTTGGCACTGAAGCTTTCTTT

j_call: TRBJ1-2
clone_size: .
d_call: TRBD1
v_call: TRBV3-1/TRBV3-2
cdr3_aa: CASSQGNLQGAFYGYTF
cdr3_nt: TGTGCCAGCAGCCAAGGAAATTTGCAGGGGGCTTTCTATGGCTACACCTTC

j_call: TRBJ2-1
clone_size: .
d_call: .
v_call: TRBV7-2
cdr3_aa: CASSSVAAYNEQFF
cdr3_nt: TGTGCCAGCAGCTCCGTAGCGGCTTACAATGAGCAGTTCTTC

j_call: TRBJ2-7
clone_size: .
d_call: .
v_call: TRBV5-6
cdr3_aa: CASSFAYEQYF
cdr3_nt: TGTGCCAGCAGCTTTGCCTACGAGCAGTACTTC

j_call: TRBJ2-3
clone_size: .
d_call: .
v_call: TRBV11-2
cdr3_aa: CASSLDVGASSDTQYF
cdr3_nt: TGTGCCAGCAGCTTAGATGTGGGAGCGAGTTCAGATACGCAGTATTTT

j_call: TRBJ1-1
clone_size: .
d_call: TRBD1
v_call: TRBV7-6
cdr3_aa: CASRPDRGLMNTEAFF
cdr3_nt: TGTGCCAGCAGACCCGACAGGGGCCTCATGAACACTGAAGCTTTCTTT

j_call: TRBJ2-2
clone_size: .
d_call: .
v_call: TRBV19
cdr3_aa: CASKLANTGELFF
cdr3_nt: TGTGCCAGTAAACTTGCGAACACCGGGGAGCTGTTTTTT

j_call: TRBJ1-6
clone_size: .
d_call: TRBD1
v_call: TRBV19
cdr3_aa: CASSPNPMAGTGRRTYNSPLHF
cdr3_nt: TGTGCCAGTAGCCCGAACCCCATGGCCGGGACAGGACGACGCACCTATAATTCACCCCTCCACTTT

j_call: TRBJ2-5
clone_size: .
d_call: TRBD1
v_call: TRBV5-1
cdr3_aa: CASSPEGTGGVETQYF
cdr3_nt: TGCGCCAGCAGCCCGGAGGGGACAGGGGGTGTAGAGACCCAGTACTTC

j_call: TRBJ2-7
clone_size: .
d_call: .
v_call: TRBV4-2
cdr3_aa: CASSQEAPVGYEQYF
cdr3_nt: TGTGCCAGCAGCCAAGAGGCTCCGGTGGGATACGAGCAGTACTTC

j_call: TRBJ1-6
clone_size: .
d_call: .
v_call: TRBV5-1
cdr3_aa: CASSLAWSLNSPLHF
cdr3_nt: TGCGCCAGCAGCTTGGCCTGGTCTTTGAATTCACCCCTCCACTTT

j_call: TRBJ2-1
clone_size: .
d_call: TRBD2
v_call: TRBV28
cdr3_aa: CASSTPSGGGDEQFF
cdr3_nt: TGTGCCAGCAGTACGCCTAGCGGCGGCGGGGATGAGCAGTTCTTC

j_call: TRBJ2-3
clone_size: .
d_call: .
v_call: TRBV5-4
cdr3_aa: CASSLKRASTDTQYF
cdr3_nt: TGTGCCAGCAGCTTGAAGCGGGCCAGCACAGATACGCAGTATTTT

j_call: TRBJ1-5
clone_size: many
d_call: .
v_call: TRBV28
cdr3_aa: CASVPDRTHQPQHF
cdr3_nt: TGTGCCAGCGTCCCCGATAGAACCCATCAGCCCCAGCATTTT

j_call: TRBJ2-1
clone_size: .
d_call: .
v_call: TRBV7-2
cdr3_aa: CASSLAFNEQFF
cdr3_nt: TGTGCCAGCAGCTTAGCCTTCAATGAGCAGTTCTTC

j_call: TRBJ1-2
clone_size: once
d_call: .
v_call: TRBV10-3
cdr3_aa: CAISESRADRYYGYTF
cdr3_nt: TGTGCCATCAGTGAGTCGAGGGCAGATCGATACTATGGCTACACCTTC

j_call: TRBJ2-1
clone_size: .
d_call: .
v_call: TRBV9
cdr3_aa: CASSPRIRSSYNEQFF
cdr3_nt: TGTGCCAGCAGCCCTAGAATTCGTAGCTCCTACAATGAGCAGTTCTTC

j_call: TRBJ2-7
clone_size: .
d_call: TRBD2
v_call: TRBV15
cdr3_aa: CATSRDRSWGRAYEQYF
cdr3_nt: TGTGCCACCAGCAGAGATCGGTCTTGGGGGAGGGCCTACGAGCAGTACTTC

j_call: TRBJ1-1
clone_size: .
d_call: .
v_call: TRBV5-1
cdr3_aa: CASRRQFRVDTEAFF
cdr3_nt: TGCGCCAGCAGGCGACAGTTTCGGGTTGACACTGAAGCTTTCTTT

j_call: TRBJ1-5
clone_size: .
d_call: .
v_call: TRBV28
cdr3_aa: CASSLRVGSGQPQHF
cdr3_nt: TGTGCCAGCAGTTTAAGAGTCGGGTCAGGCCAGCCCCAGCATTTT

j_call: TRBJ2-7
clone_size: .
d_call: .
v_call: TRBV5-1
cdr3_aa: CASSETGFGYEQYF
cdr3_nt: TGCGCCAGCAGCGAAACAGGGTTTGGCTACGAGCAGTACTTC